This TCR beta chain comes out of a study of read filtering for tumor transcriptome and immune sequencing. Whole-study context: Patients were 16 to 20 male and approximately 15 female, mean age 65.9 years, range about 47 to 85. 8 patients were R-ISS I, approximately 15 were R-ISS II, over 5 were R-ISS III.

The library was built from 400 ng RNA with molecular barcoded adaptors for alpha/delta and beta/gamma chains. TCRdb independently ran MiXCR on the reads; one entry per CDR3 protein. In the table there are around 14,000 distinct CDR3 sequences, roughly 20% of which are singletons. Sequenced: a population of CD138-negative cells sorted from bone marrow. This TCR came from a donor at least 40 years old with multiple myeloma.

The CDR3 DNA reads as TGTGCCAGCAGCCAAGCTGGTCAAGAGACCCAGTACTTC. Translation: CASSQAGQETQYF. The V call is TRBV3-1, the J call TRBJ2-5; D is ambiguous. Germline V CDR1 and CDR2: LGHDT, YNNKEL (reference sequence). V gave up 1 base and J gave up 2 bases, with 5 bases separating them. This CDR3 is built from 13 residues.